What follows is one T cell receptor beta chain and its context. Antigen: not known. These data come from a study of identical twins. General study findings and limits: Reduced insertions were recorded for abundant cord blood beta clonotypes, with no such pattern in memory repertoires.

TCRdb itself ran the 5' RACE reads through MiXCR, one entry per CDR3 protein. The sample shows about 190,000 distinct CDR3 sequences, about a sixth of them seen only once. The CDR3 loop spans 16 amino acids. Trimming took off 4 bases at V and 0 bases at J, with 13 bases between the two ends. Germline-derived CDR1 and CDR2 are SGHVS and FQNEAQ. The data also belong to a second study, concerning T cells expressing NK-cell markers. That investigation notes: Most of the eight sequenced donors were HCMV-seropositive; one was seronegative. Sorting was restricted to alpha-beta TCR T cells by an anti-gamma-delta TCR antibody in several experiments.

The specimen was CD8+ T cells sorted from blood. This clonotype was obtained from a woman younger than 35 in good health. The rearrangement links TRBV7-8 to TRBJ2-1; D may be TRBD2 (6 bases). The CDR3 nucleotides read TGTGCCAGCAGCTACCCCTTGGAGGGCTCCTACAATGAGCAGTTCTTC. The encoded protein is CASSYPLEGSYNEQFF.